A selection of T cell receptor beta chains follows, all from one sample in a study of T cell responses to AZD1222 COVID-19 vaccine. Method: immunoSEQ multiplex PCR; TCRdb's copy keeps in-frame clones and lacks some. The profile shows 140,000 or so clones, about 91% of them singletons. The starting material was peripheral blood, obtained on day 0 of AZD1222 vaccination. The source of these receptors is an adult in good health. The CDR3 runs from the conserved cysteine through the conserved F or W. A D gene is named only where the DNA matches it firmly. Size is omitted from some rows. Given values are once, few, many or a class for expanded clones.

J: TRBJ1-2
V: TRBV4-2
D: TRBD1
size: once
DNA: TGTGCCAGCAGCCAAGGAGGGGGCGCGACCTATGGCTACACCTTC
CDR3: CASSQGGGATYGYTF

J: TRBJ1-5
V: TRBV18
D: TRBD1
size: -
DNA: TGTGCCAGCTCCCCCGAACAGGGGCGCAATCAGCCCCAGCATTTT
CDR3: CASSPEQGRNQPQHF

J: TRBJ2-1
V: TRBV3-1/TRBV3-2
D: -
size: once
DNA: TGTGCCAGCAGCCTAGGGCCTCAGCATCAGTTCTTC
CDR3: CASSLGPQHQFF

J: TRBJ2-1
V: TRBV11-2
D: TRBD2
size: -
DNA: TGTGCCAGCAAGGTAAGGACTAGCGGTTACAATGAGCAGTTCTTC
CDR3: CASKVRTSGYNEQFF

J: TRBJ2-2
V: TRBV7-3
D: TRBD2
size: -
DNA: TGTGCCAGCAGCCGGGCCCTAGCGGGGATGCATACCGGGGAGCTGTTTTTT
CDR3: CASSRALAGMHTGELFF

J: TRBJ1-1
V: TRBV27
D: -
size: -
DNA: TGTGCCAGCAGTTTCTCCGGGGGGTTTACTGAAGCTTTCTTT
CDR3: CASSFSGGFTEAFF

J: TRBJ1-1
V: TRBV7-2
D: TRBD1
size: -
DNA: TGTGCCAGCAGCTTAGACAGGGGGCGGGCTTTCTTT
CDR3: CASSLDRGRAFF

J: TRBJ1-5
V: TRBV10-3
D: TRBD1
size: -
DNA: TGTGCCACCCGGGACAGTCGCAATCAGCCCCAGCATTTT
CDR3: CATRDSRNQPQHF

J: TRBJ1-3
V: TRBV6-5
D: -
size: -
DNA: TGTGCCAGCAGTTACTCGAGAGGGGCAGGGGGAAACACCATATATTTT
CDR3: CASSYSRGAGGNTIYF

J: TRBJ1-3
V: TRBV7-2
D: -
size: few
DNA: TGTGCCAGCAGCTTAGAGGTAGAGATTAGCTCTGGAAACACCATATATTTT
CDR3: CASSLEVEISSGNTIYF

J: TRBJ2-5
V: TRBV3-1/TRBV3-2
D: TRBD2
size: -
DNA: TGTGCCAGCAGCCATCCCCCGGCGGGGCTAGCGGGGGGCCCATGGGAGACCCAGTACTTC
CDR3: CASSHPPAGLAGGPWETQYF

J: TRBJ1-1
V: TRBV5-5
D: -
size: -
DNA: TGTGCCAGCAGCTTGGAGGGGCAAACTGAAGCTTTCTTT
CDR3: CASSLEGQTEAFF

J: TRBJ1-6
V: TRBV7-9
D: -
size: once
DNA: TGTGCCAGCAGCTTCACCATCGGATCACCCCTCCACTTT
CDR3: CASSFTIGSPLHF

J: TRBJ2-1
V: TRBV18
D: -
size: -
DNA: TGTGCCAGCTCACCACAGGGGAGCTCCTACAATGAGCAGTTCTTC
CDR3: CASSPQGSSYNEQFF

J: TRBJ1-3
V: TRBV3-1/TRBV3-2
D: TRBD1
size: -
DNA: TGTGCCAGCAGCCCACAACTCAGGGGGGTAGGAAACACCATATATTTT
CDR3: CASSPQLRGVGNTIYF

J: TRBJ2-1
V: TRBV9
D: TRBD2
size: -
DNA: TGTGCCAGCAGCGTAGTAGTAGCGGGGGGTTACAATGAGCAGTTCTTC
CDR3: CASSVVVAGGYNEQFF

J: TRBJ2-7
V: TRBV6-5
D: -
size: -
DNA: TGTGCCAGCAGACGAAACAGGGTGATCTACGAGCAGTACTTC
CDR3: CASRRNRVIYEQYF

J: TRBJ2-3
V: TRBV20-1
D: -
size: -
DNA: TGCAGTGCCAGTGACAGAACCGGCACAGATACGCAGTATTTT
CDR3: CSASDRTGTDTQYF

J: TRBJ1-4
V: TRBV4-3
D: TRBD1
size: -
DNA: TGCGCCAGCAGCCAAGATGGACAGGGTGAAAAACTGTTTTTT
CDR3: CASSQDGQGEKLFF

J: TRBJ1-5
V: TRBV6-2/TRBV6-3
D: -
size: -
DNA: TGTGCCAGCAGTTACTCACACACAGGGTCCAGCAATCAGCCCCAGCATTTT
CDR3: CASSYSHTGSSNQPQHF

J: TRBJ1-5
V: TRBV4-2
D: -
size: -
DNA: TGTGCCAGCAGCCAAGCCGGGACACATAGCAATCAGCCCCAGCATTTT
CDR3: CASSQAGTHSNQPQHF

J: TRBJ1-2
V: TRBV29-1
D: -
size: -
DNA: TGCAGCGTTGGGGGAACGCGAGGGCCATCATATGGCTACACCTTC
CDR3: CSVGGTRGPSYGYTF

J: TRBJ1-5
V: TRBV19
D: -
size: -
DNA: TGTGCCAGTAGTATGGCAGGTGGCCAGCCCCAGCATTTT
CDR3: CASSMAGGQPQHF

J: TRBJ1-1
V: TRBV7-9
D: TRBD1
size: -
DNA: TGTGCCAGCAGCTTCGGGGTGGGACAGGGGGACACTGAAGCTTTCTTT
CDR3: CASSFGVGQGDTEAFF

J: TRBJ2-6
V: TRBV7-2
D: TRBD1
size: -
DNA: TGTGCCAGCAGGCAGACAGGGGCTGGGGCCAACGTCCTGACTTTC
CDR3: CASRQTGAGANVLTF

J: TRBJ1-2
V: TRBV5-4
D: TRBD1
size: -
DNA: TGTGCCAGCAGATCGACAGGGGGCTATGGCTACACCTTC
CDR3: CASRSTGGYGYTF

J: TRBJ2-6
V: TRBV6-5
D: -
size: -
DNA: TGTGCCAGCAGTTCAGGATTCTCTGGGGCCAACGTCCTGACTTTC
CDR3: CASSSGFSGANVLTF

J: TRBJ2-1
V: TRBV29-1
D: -
size: -
DNA: TGCAGCGTGGCCGGGGACCCAAGGCCCATCGATGAGCAGTTCTTC
CDR3: CSVAGDPRPIDEQFF

J: TRBJ2-1
V: TRBV7-7
D: TRBD2
size: -
DNA: TGTGCTAGCAGCTCACAACTAGCGGGGGGGGAGCAGTTCTTC
CDR3: CASSSQLAGGEQFF

J: TRBJ1-1
V: TRBV5-4
D: TRBD1
size: -
DNA: TGTGCCAGCAGCTCACAGGGGGCGGCTTTCTTT
CDR3: CASSSQGAAFF

J: TRBJ2-3
V: TRBV5-6
D: TRBD2
size: -
DNA: TGTGCCAGCAGCTGGTGGACTAGCGGGGGGGCTGATACGCAGTATTTT
CDR3: CASSWWTSGGADTQYF

J: TRBJ1-6
V: TRBV11-2
D: -
size: once
DNA: TGTGCCAGCAGCTTAGGACCGGCCTATAATTCACCCCTCCACTTT
CDR3: CASSLGPAYNSPLHF

J: TRBJ1-2
V: TRBV5-5
D: -
size: -
DNA: TGTGCCAGCAGCTTGTCGTCTCCCCCATTCAGCTATGGCTACACCTTC
CDR3: CASSLSSPPFSYGYTF

J: TRBJ1-5
V: TRBV18
D: -
size: -
DNA: TGTGCCAGCTCACCCGGGACGGTCAATCAGCCCCAGCATTTT
CDR3: CASSPGTVNQPQHF

J: TRBJ1-4
V: TRBV6-4
D: -
size: -
DNA: TGTGCCAGCAGTGACGAGGGGGGAAGAGGTGAAAAACTGTTTTTT
CDR3: CASSDEGGRGEKLFF

J: TRBJ1-1
V: TRBV4-2
D: -
size: -
DNA: TGTGCCAGCAGCCAGGGTCTTGAAGCTTTCTTT
CDR3: CASSQGLEAFF

J: TRBJ1-4
V: TRBV10-2
D: -
size: -
DNA: TGCGCCAGCAGTGATGAGCCTGAAAAACTGTTTTTT
CDR3: CASSDEPEKLFF

J: TRBJ2-2
V: TRBV10-3
D: TRBD2
size: few
DNA: TGTGCCATCAGTGAATCGACTAGCGGGGTTAACACCGGGGAGCTGTTTTTT
CDR3: CAISESTSGVNTGELFF

J: TRBJ2-2
V: TRBV6-2/TRBV6-3
D: TRBD2
size: -
DNA: TGTGCCAGCAGTTCGCCGATTAGCGGGGTCGGCGGGGAGCTGTTTTTT
CDR3: CASSSPISGVGGELFF

J: TRBJ2-3
V: TRBV5-1
D: TRBD2
size: -
DNA: TGCGCCAGCACCCCGGACCCGGGACTACCCACAGATACGCAGTATTTT
CDR3: CASTPDPGLPTDTQYF

J: TRBJ1-2
V: TRBV19
D: TRBD1
size: -
DNA: TGTGCCAGTAGTGAACAGGGGAGCCCCTATGGCTACACCTTC
CDR3: CASSEQGSPYGYTF